Below, 16 T cell receptor beta chains from the same sample are listed, as sequenced in a study of blood T cell repertoires in COVID-19. The method was immunoSEQ multiplex PCR; TCRdb's version includes in-frame clones alone and lacks a portion of them. The sample holds roughly 42,000 clones, 85% to 95% seen once. The sequenced sample was peripheral blood. The receptor set was obtained from a man aged 50 or older with COVID-19, enrolled during active disease.

The CDR3 region is CASSLGPLGDYEQYF. CDR3 sequence (DNA): TGTGCCAGCAGCTTGGGTCCCCTCGGGGACTACGAGCAGTACTTC. The chain couples TRBV5-5 to TRBJ2-7; possibly TRBD2 for D (5 bases). The germline gives CDR1 SGHKS, CDR2 YYEKEE (reference sequence). V lost 0 bases to trimming and J lost 3 bases, with 13 bases between them. There are 15 residues in the CDR3.

The genes are TRBV23-1 and TRBJ1-5; weak D call: TRBD1 (5 bases). TRBV23-1 belongs to the ORF category, with a function that is uncertain. CDR3 length: 17 amino acids. V lost 0 bases to trimming and J lost 2 bases, with 14 bases between them. The CDR3: CASSQSSGGWGNQPQHF. The CDR3 region has the DNA TGCGCCAGCAGTCAATCATCGGGGGGTTGGGGCAATCAGCCCCAGCATTTT.

The chain is built from TRBV19 and TRBJ1-1; tentatively, D is TRBD1 (5 bases). Trimming took off 3 bases at V and 1 base at J, with 12 bases between the two ends. Germline V lookup: CDR1 LNHDA, CDR2 SQIVND (reference sequence). The CDR3 runs 15 residues. The CDR3 spells CASSIQGTPNTEAFF. The CDR3 region has the DNA TGTGCCAGTAGTATTCAGGGAACCCCGAACACTGAAGCTTTCTTT.

The chain employs TRBV6-2 or TRBV6-3 and TRBJ2-7, with 12 nucleotides matching TRBD2. This CDR3 has 16 amino acids. Trimming removed 2 bases from V and 4 bases from J; junction bases left unmatched: 6. Germline-derived CDR1 and CDR2 are MNHEY and SVGEGT. The DNA of the CDR3 is TGTGCCAGCAGTTACGCCCCCGGGACTAGCGGGTACGAGCAGTACTTC. Protein sequence: CASSYAPGTSGYEQYF.

The V gene is TRBV4-3, the J gene TRBJ2-7; 9 bases agree with TRBD2. CDR1 is LGHNA, CDR2 YSLEER, per germline. The CDR3 sequence is 18 residues long. Trimming cost V 0 bases and J 3 bases; bases outside gene matches: 12. The CDR3 is CASSQDHIRGTSIYEQYF. DNA for the CDR3: TGCGCCAGCAGCCAAGATCACATAAGGGGGACTAGCATCTACGAGCAGTACTTC.

The gene calls are TRBV5-1 and TRBJ2-7; 7 bases line up with TRBD2. This CDR3 spans 14 amino acids. CDR1 SGHRS and CDR2 YFSETQ come from the germline V gene. Trimming took 2 bases from V and 0 from J; bases not matched to a gene: 2. DNA of the CDR3: TGCGCCAGCAGCTTAGTAGCGGGCTCCTACGAGCAGTACTTC. It codes for CASSLVAGSYEQYF.

The V call is TRBV2, the J call TRBJ2-1, with 9 positions matching TRBD1. This CDR3 region has 18 residues. The V gene's germline CDR1 is SNHLY and CDR2 FYNNEI. Unmatched junction bases numbered 12, after V lost 5 bases and J lost 1 base. The DNA for the CDR3 is TGTGCCAGCAGTAGTCCCGGGACAGGGATGGGGTCCTACAATGAGCAGTTCTTC. Amino acids: CASSSPGTGMGSYNEQFF.

This chain links TRBV6-6 with TRBJ1-5; TRBD1 might be the D (6 bases). Between the trimmed V and J ends, which lost 8 bases and 6 bases, there was a span of 17 bases. The CDR3 is 14 amino acids. Germline-derived CDR1 and CDR2 are MNHNY and SVGAGI (reference sequence). The CDR3 bases are TGTGCCAGCTTATCGGGGACAACCAGTCAGCCCCAGCATTTT. It specifies CASLSGTTSQPQHF.

This chain joins TRBV28 and TRBJ1-5; tentative D call: TRBD1 (5 bases). This CDR3 has 18 amino acids. Germline values: CDR1 MDHEN, CDR2 SYDVKM. V lost 3 bases to trimming and J lost 0 bases, with 18 bases between them. In DNA, the CDR3 is TGTGCCAGCAGTTTGGGAAAGACGGGGGACGGTAGCAATCAGCCCCAGCATTTT. This codes for CASSLGKTGDGSNQPQHF.

The DNA for the CDR3 is TGTGCCAGCAGCTTAGTGGCCCGCGGGCTAGTTTTCTTC. As protein: CASSLVARGLVFF. The chain uses TRBV7-2 and TRBJ2-1; perhaps TRBD2 as D (5 bases). Trimming stripped 1 base from V and 16 bases from J, with 17 bases between. Looked up from germline, CDR1 is SGHTA and CDR2 is FQGNSA. The CDR3 sequence is 13 residues long.

The chain joins TRBV18 to TRBJ2-2; D remains unclear. The CDR3 runs 14 residues. Between the trimmed V and J ends, which lost 2 bases and 1 base, there was a span of 5 bases. Germline V lookup: CDR1 KGHSH, CDR2 LQKENI. CDR3 in DNA: TGTGCCAGCTCACCATCAGGGAACACCGGGGAGCTGTTTTTT. Its translation: CASSPSGNTGELFF. The full variable domain, completed using reference TRBV18 and TRBJ2-2, is NAGVMQNPRHLVRRRGQEARLRCSPMKGHSHVYWYRQLPEEGLKFMVYLQKENIIDESGMPKERFSAEFPKEGPSILRIQQVVRGDSAAYFCASSPSGNTGELFFGEGSRLTVL.

The genes are TRBV18 and TRBJ2-7; 11 bases are shared with TRBD2. This CDR3 spans 16 amino acids. The V and J ends lost 6 bases and 0 bases, in that order; junction bases with no gene match: 7. CDR1 is KGHSH, CDR2 LQKENI, per germline. CDR3 nucleotides: TGTGCCAGCTCCGGTCCCGGGACTAGCGGCTCCTACGAGCAGTACTTC. As protein: CASSGPGTSGSYEQYF.

The chain's CDR3 is CASSQLTGGLRKYEQYF. In DNA form, the CDR3 reads TGTGCCAGCAGCCAATTAACCGGGGGACTACGGAAATACGAGCAGTACTTC. This chain uses TRBV3-1 (or the pseudogene TRBV3-2) with TRBJ2-7; 7 bases align to TRBD2. CDR3 length: 17 residues. Germline CDR1 LGHDT, CDR2 YNNKEL (reference sequence). V lost 2 bases, J lost 4 bases, and 14 bases stayed unmatched.

The chain is built from TRBV3-1 (or the pseudogene TRBV3-2) and TRBJ1-2, with 7 bases lining up with TRBD1. The CDR3 loop spans 12 amino acids. V trimming: 8 bases; J trimming: 3 bases; junction bases outside the gene matches: 3. Germline-derived CDR1 and CDR2 are LGHDT and YNNKEL (reference sequence). The CDR3 region is CASSGTDYGYTF. The DNA for the CDR3 is TGTGCCAGCTCCGGGACAGACTATGGCTACACCTTC.

This CDR3 reads CASSFPGGVDEQYF. As DNA, the CDR3 is TGCGCCAGCAGCTTTCCAGGGGGCGTCGACGAGCAGTACTTC. The chain joins TRBV5-1 to TRBJ2-7, with TRBD1 matching 8 bases. With V trimmed by 2 bases and J by 5 bases, 6 bases remained unmatched. The germline gives CDR1 SGHRS, CDR2 YFSETQ. There are 14 residues in the CDR3.

This rearrangement joins TRBV9 to TRBJ2-1, with a possible D match to TRBD2 (5 bases). This CDR3 is built from 14 residues. V lost 1 base and J lost 7, with 12 bases in between. Germline V lookup: CDR1 SGDLS, CDR2 YYNGEE. The DNA for the CDR3 is TGTGCCAGCAGCGTAAGGTGGGAGATGAATGAGCAGTTCTTC. Translating gives CASSVRWEMNEQFF.